This TCR beta chain was identified during a study of shared clonotypes between healthy human individuals. The table came from immunoSEQ multiplex PCR; TCRdb's copy has only in-frame clones and leaves some out. The table shows around 1 million clones, with over 60% occurring only once. The sequenced sample was memory CD4+ T cells sorted from blood. The subset here: CD45RA-negative fraction. The clonotype was recovered from a man between 18 and 29 years old in good health.

The CDR3, as DNA: TGCGCCAGCAGCTCGGGGACTAGCGCCTTCTCCTACGAGCAGTACTTC. This sequence encodes CASSSGTSAFSYEQYF. This sequence joins TRBV5-1 and TRBJ2-7, with 10 nucleotides matching TRBD2. J gave up 0 bases and V 3 bases, and 6 bases lay outside the gene matches. CDR1 SGHRS and CDR2 YFSETQ come from the germline V gene. CDR3 length equals 16 residues.